These 30 T cell receptor beta chains share one sample of origin, sequenced in a study of OX40 agonist ivuxolimab in advanced cancers. Clones were sequenced by immunoSEQ multiplex PCR, and TCRdb holds only the in-frame ones, with some missing. The sample contains about 78,000 clones, approximately 80% of which appear only once. The source material was CD4+ or CD8+ T cells sorted from blood, sampled in a trial of the OX40 agonist ivuxolimab. These TCRs come from an adult with an advanced solid tumor such as melanoma, head and neck, liver or kidney cancer.

The chain uses TRBV19 and TRBJ1-5; D might be TRBD1 (5 bases). The germline V gene has CDR1 LNHDA and CDR2 SQIVND (reference sequence). The CDR3 contains 14 residues. V was trimmed by 2 bases and J by 6 bases, leaving 11 bases between them. CDR3 amino acids: CASSITGGVQPQHF. The CDR3 DNA reads TGTGCCAGTAGTATAACAGGAGGGGTTCAGCCCCAGCATTTT.

V is TRBV5-1 and J is TRBJ2-5; 7 positions agree with TRBD2. Germline V gene data show CDR1 as SGHRS and CDR2 as YFSETQ. The V and J ends lost 4 bases and 0 bases, in that order; junction bases with no gene match: 12. CDR3 length: 17 amino acids. CDR3 residues: CASSRRPEAGNQETQYF. The CDR3 DNA is TGCGCCAGCAGCCGAAGACCCGAAGCGGGAAACCAAGAGACCCAGTACTTC.

This clone has more than one count but fewer than ten. The genes are TRBV5-4 and TRBJ2-5; TRBD2 agrees at 7 bases. The CDR3 runs to 15 residues. Germline assignment: CDR1 SGHNT and CDR2 YYREEE (reference sequence). Germline trimming cut 0 bases from V and 5 bases from J; bases unmatched to any gene: 7. CDR3 nucleotides: TGTGCCAGCAGCTTGGCGGCGGGAGTTGGTGAGACCCAGTACTTC. This translates into CASSLAAGVGETQYF.

The chain has TRBV5-1 and TRBJ2-5; 9 positions match TRBD2. V was pared by 0 bases and J by 7 bases, with 7 bases of the junction left unmatched. Germline loops: CDR1 SGHRS, CDR2 YFSETQ. This CDR3 is built from 15 residues. CDR3 residues: CASSLETSGSTTQYF. CDR3 DNA sequence: TGCGCCAGCAGCTTGGAGACTAGCGGTTCCACGACCCAGTACTTC.

The chain has TRBV6-5 and TRBJ1-2; 8 bases are a match to TRBD1. CDR1 MNHEY and CDR2 SVGAGI come from the germline V gene. This CDR3 spans 15 amino acids. The J segment lost 2 bases and the V segment lost 0 bases, leaving 2 bases of the junction unmatched. The CDR3 coding sequence is TGTGCCAGCAGTTACTCGACAGGGGAGAACTATGGCTACACCTTC. It specifies CASSYSTGENYGYTF.

The chain recombines TRBV6-1 with TRBJ2-7, with 9 bases fitting TRBD1. J gave up 0 bases and V 6 bases, and 6 bases lay outside the gene matches. The CDR3 has 15 residues. Germline lookup yields CDR1 MNHNS and CDR2 SASEGT. CDR3 nucleotides: TGTGCCAGCAGAGCCGGGACAGGGAACTCCTACGAGCAGTACGTC. This sequence encodes CASRAGTGNSYEQYV.

The chain combines TRBV28 with TRBJ1-4, with TRBD1 matching over 7 bases. The CDR3 contains 11 residues. Trimming took 7 bases from V and 14 from J; bases not matched to a gene: 7. Germline V gene lookup returns CDR1 MDHEN and CDR2 SYDVKM. CDR3: CASKKTGPLFF. In DNA, the CDR3 is TGTGCCAGCAAGAAGACAGGGCCTCTGTTTTTT.

The rearrangement uses TRBV7-3 and TRBJ2-1, with 7 bases matching TRBD2. J gave up 8 bases and V 5 bases, and 15 bases lay outside the gene matches. The V gene's germline CDR1 is SGHTA and CDR2 FQGTGA. The CDR3 is 16 residues long. The CDR3 DNA sequence: TGTGCCAGCAGCCAAGGGCCCGGCGGCGGGAGCTATGAGCAGTTCTTC. Protein sequence: CASSQGPGGGSYEQFF.

This sequence joins TRBV7-8 and TRBJ1-4; D call uncertain. The V gene lost 2 bases and the J gene lost 3 bases, with 13 bases spanning the gap. In germline, CDR1 is SGHVS, CDR2 FQNEAQ. The CDR3 is 16 amino acids. CDR3: CASSLLRPQPNEKLFF. DNA of the CDR3: TGTGCCAGCAGCTTACTCCGACCCCAGCCTAATGAAAAACTGTTTTTT.

V and J are TRBV15 and TRBJ2-1; D is unclear. CDR1 is LNHNV and CDR2 is YYDKDF in the germline V gene (reference sequence). There are 16 residues in the CDR3. V lost 5 bases and J lost 6, with 20 bases in between. The CDR3 sequence: CATSPPRQVSINEQFF. In DNA, the CDR3 is TGTGCCACCAGCCCCCCCCGGCAGGTCTCCATCAATGAGCAGTTCTTC. Complete variable domain (other parts from reference TRBV15 and TRBJ2-1): DAMVIQNPRYQVTQFGKPVTLSCSQTLNHNVMYWYQQKSSQAPKLLFHYYDKDFNNEADTPDNFQSRRPNTSFCFLDIRSPGLGDTAMYLCATSPPRQVSINEQFFGPGTRLTVL.

As regards this clone: The same CDR3 can be traced to other DNA sequences in this sample. The chain combines TRBV5-6 with TRBJ1-2; TRBD1 matches 7 bases. V gave up 4 bases and J gave up 8 bases; unmatched junction bases: 11. Germline V gene data show CDR1 as SGHDT and CDR2 as YYEEEE. The CDR3 contains 14 residues. The CDR3 region has the DNA TGTGCCAGCAGCCCACAGGGGCTGGGCTACGGCTACACCTTC. Protein: CASSPQGLGYGYTF.

The gene calls are TRBV4-1 and TRBJ1-1, with 8 bases that match TRBD1. Germline V gene lookup returns CDR1 MGHRA and CDR2 YSYEKL. The CDR3 has 17 residues. V gave up 1 base and J gave up 0 bases; unmatched junction bases: 7. The CDR3 region has the DNA TGCGCCAGCAGCCAAGCCTCTTGGACAGGGATGAACACTGAAGCTTTCTTT. Amino acids: CASSQASWTGMNTEAFF.

The chain couples TRBV19 to TRBJ2-5, with unresolved D. This CDR3 is built from 13 residues. CDR1 is LNHDA, CDR2 SQIVND, per germline (reference sequence). V was trimmed by 1 base and J by 5 bases, leaving 8 bases between them. Here the CDR3 DNA reads TGTGCCAGTAGTATAGGGTTGCGTGAGACCCAGTACTTC. Translated: CASSIGLRETQYF.

There are a few counts of this clone. This chain links TRBV30 with TRBJ2-1; D possibly corresponds to TRBD2 (6 bases). Trimming cost V 3 bases and J 2 bases, with 11 bases left between them. The CDR3 length is 14 residues. CDR1 is GTSNPN, CDR2 SVGIG, per germline (reference sequence). CDR3 DNA: TGTGCCTGGAGACCGGGCGGGACCTACAATGAGCAGTTCTTC. Translating gives CAWRPGGTYNEQFF.

V is TRBV9 and J is TRBJ1-6, with 7 bases fitting TRBD1. Germline CDR1 SGDLS, CDR2 YYNGEE. The CDR3 runs to 14 residues. Unmatched junction bases numbered 5, after V lost 3 bases and J lost 8 bases. CDR3 region: CASSGRDRDSPLHF. The CDR3 coding sequence is TGTGCCAGCAGCGGCCGGGACAGAGATTCACCCCTCCACTTT.

The gene calls are TRBV7-9 and TRBJ1-2; D is possibly TRBD1 (5 bases). From germline, CDR1 is SEHNR and CDR2 FQNEAQ (reference sequence). V was trimmed by 7 bases and J by 4 bases, leaving 13 bases between them. This CDR3 comprises 13 residues. CDR3 sequence: CASTLGGGYGYTF. The CDR3 region has the DNA TGTGCCAGCACCCTAGGCGGGGGCTATGGCTACACCTTC.

The chain links TRBV5-6 to TRBJ1-1; 7 nucleotides agree with TRBD1. CDR1 is SGHDT and CDR2 is YYEEEE in the germline V gene. Losses at the gene ends were 6 bases for V and 4 bases for J; bases not matched to a gene: 9. This CDR3 has 14 residues. CDR3 amino acids: CASIGGGGGTEAFF. The CDR3, as DNA: TGTGCCAGCATTGGAGGGGGCGGGGGCACTGAAGCTTTCTTT.

This chain joins TRBV11-2 and TRBJ2-7, with no clear D. The CDR3 length is 15 residues. V was trimmed by 0 bases and J by 0 bases, leaving 9 bases between them. Looked up from germline, CDR1 is SGHAT and CDR2 is FQNNGV. The CDR3 here is CASSLDPTASYEQYV. CDR3 nucleotides: TGTGCCAGCAGCTTAGATCCCACGGCCTCCTACGAGCAGTACGTC.

The chain employs TRBV7-9 and TRBJ2-7; 8 positions match TRBD2. The CDR3 is made up of 17 amino acids. Germline trimming cut 1 base from V and 7 bases from J; bases unmatched to any gene: 15. CDR1 is SEHNR and CDR2 is FQNEAQ in the germline V gene (reference sequence). DNA of the CDR3: TGTGCCAGCAGCTTAGGAACCTATCGGGAGGGTGCGGGAGAGCAGTACTTC. Amino acids: CASSLGTYREGAGEQYF.

The V call is TRBV9, the J call TRBJ1-1, with unresolved D. The germline CDR1 and CDR2 sequences are SGDLS and YYNGEE. V was trimmed by 2 bases and J by 7 bases, leaving 9 bases between them. The CDR3 has 12 amino acids. The CDR3 sequence: CASSVTKFEAFF. DNA for the CDR3: TGTGCCAGCAGCGTGACAAAGTTTGAAGCTTTCTTT.

In this sample, this clone turned up a few times. V gene TRBV20-1 combines with J gene TRBJ2-7, with no clear D. V gave up 3 bases and J gave up 7 bases, with 4 bases separating them. The germline V gene has CDR1 DFQATT and CDR2 SNEGSKA (reference sequence). CDR3 size: 9 residues. DNA for the CDR3: TGCAGTGCTAGGGAAGAGCAGTACTTC. Translation: CSAREEQYF.

The chain carries TRBV11-2 and TRBJ2-1; 9 bases map to TRBD2. CDR1 and CDR2 (germline): SGHAT, FQNNGV. CDR3 length: 19 amino acids. J lost 1 base, V lost 1 base, and 11 bases had no gene match. CDR3 loop: CASSLVGSGGPGSYNEQFF. The CDR3 bases are TGTGCCAGCAGCTTAGTAGGGAGCGGGGGGCCGGGGTCCTACAATGAGCAGTTCTTC.

CDR3 amino acids: CASSERWGRYYGYTF. The CDR3, as DNA: TGTGCCAGCAGTGAACGATGGGGCAGGTATTATGGCTACACCTTC. The chain carries TRBV2 and TRBJ1-2; perhaps TRBD1 as D (5 bases). The CDR3 is 15 amino acids. Between the trimmed V and J ends, which lost 2 bases and 5 bases, there was a span of 15 bases. Looked up from germline, CDR1 is SNHLY and CDR2 is FYNNEI.

This clone was detected once. V is TRBV7-6 and J is TRBJ2-1, with 7 bases lining up with TRBD2. Per the germline V gene, CDR1 is SGHVS and CDR2 is FNYEAQ. This CDR3 spans 17 amino acids. V shed 2 bases, J shed 8 bases, and the junction held 15 bases outside the gene matches. The CDR3 bases are TGTGCCAGCAGCTTAAAATATACGCGGGGGACGTTTCATGAGCAGTTCTTC. Encoded protein: CASSLKYTRGTFHEQFF.

The chain is built from TRBV7-9 and TRBJ2-7, with D tentatively TRBD2 (6 bases). CDR3 length equals 13 residues. Germline V CDR1 and CDR2: SEHNR, FQNEAQ (reference sequence). V lost 7 bases and J 5 bases, leaving 15 bases between the germline ends. Here the CDR3 DNA reads TGTGCCAGCACCCGACTAGAGGCCCACGAGCAGTACGTC. Protein: CASTRLEAHEQYV.

The chain combines TRBV9 with TRBJ2-1; 10 bases fit TRBD2. With 0 bases clipped from V and 3 bases from J, the junction kept 6 bases outside the gene matches. The germline gives CDR1 SGDLS, CDR2 YYNGEE. This CDR3 comprises 17 residues. CDR3 sequence: CASSVEPSGRVYNEQFF. The CDR3, as DNA: TGTGCCAGCAGCGTAGAACCTAGCGGGAGAGTCTACAATGAGCAGTTCTTC. Supplemented by reference TRBV9 and TRBJ2-1, the full variable domain reads DSGVTQTPKHLITATGQRVTLRCSPRSGDLSVYWYQQSLDQGLQFLIQYYNGEERAKGNILERFSAQQFPDLHSELNLSSLELGDSALYFCASSVEPSGRVYNEQFFGPGTRLTVL.

The rearrangement uses TRBV7-9 and TRBJ1-2, with D unresolved. CDR3 length: 12 amino acids. Trimming removed 4 bases at V and 1 base at J, with 4 bases between. The germline gives CDR1 SEHNR, CDR2 FQNEAQ (reference sequence). The CDR3 region has the DNA TGTGCCAGCAGCTGGGATAACTATGGCTACACCTTC. Translating it yields CASSWDNYGYTF.

This clone was detected once. The genes are TRBV28 and TRBJ2-5; perhaps TRBD2 as D (6 bases). The CDR3 covers 13 residues. The V end was cut by 7 bases, the J end by 5 bases, with 14 bases between. Germline assignment: CDR1 MDHEN and CDR2 SYDVKM. The DNA for the CDR3 is TGTGCCAGCATTTCATCGGGGGTGGAGACCCAGTACTTC. Encoded protein: CASISSGVETQYF.

The chain has TRBV5-1 and TRBJ2-1, with 11 positions matching TRBD1. Germline CDR1 is SGHRS and CDR2 is YFSETQ. V lost 4 bases to trimming and J lost 8 bases; unmatched junction nucleotides: 5. There are 14 residues in the CDR3. Here the CDR3 reads CASSKDRGLDEQFF. CDR3 bases: TGCGCCAGCAGCAAGGACAGGGGGCTCGATGAGCAGTTCTTC.

This chain connects TRBV5-6 to TRBJ1-2; a possible D gene is TRBD1 (6 bases). Trimming shortened V by 5 bases and J by 8 bases, and 19 bases separated the two germline ends. Germline V gene lookup returns CDR1 SGHDT and CDR2 YYEEEE. The CDR3 length is 14 residues. For the CDR3, the DNA is TGTGCCAGCAGGGCTCGAATGGGGGCTGTGGGCTACACCTTC. It codes for CASRARMGAVGYTF.